The rows below give T cell receptor beta chains drawn from one sample of a study of technical replicates of blood from a handful of donors. Data came from immunoSEQ multiplex PCR; TCRdb stores just in-frame clones and leaves some out. The sample lists around 60,000 clones; 80% to 95% were seen once. Sequencing used PBMCs. The receptors here all came from a human donor in good health. Some clones in this sample may be carry-over from other donors' samples. Each CDR3 is given without its conserved first and last residue.

v_gene,CDR3aa
TRBV7-9,ASSIAGYYEQY
TRBV5-5,ASSIGTGIRQY
TRBV20-1,SATLEAEAF
TRBV19,ASSFDRPNTEAF
TRBV30,AWQRSSGPQH
TRBV5-1,ASSLAPFSYNEQF
TRBV6-5,ASSYSTGHLNYGYT
TRBV15,ATSREQGYEQY
TRBV9,ASSAGLASETQY
TRBV10-3,AISGVGGPGNIQY
TRBV19,ASSKGQAGVYEQY
TRBV21-1,ASSPPPPDTYEQY
TRBV5-8,ASSLEQLLEQY
TRBV27,ASSLSQGAHTEAF
TRBV28,ASRGGGTGNTIY
TRBV4-3,ASSRGAAGGNTGELF
TRBV4-3,ASSLSGWRDTQY
TRBV29-1,SVGGSGSYNEQF
TRBV19,ASTGQGYGYT
TRBV27,ASSLRGSGTEAF
TRBV4-2,ASSQLVRETQY
TRBV7-9,ASSFYHDQETQY
TRBV10-3,AISESMLAGSYNEQF
TRBV6-5,ASSHPRYEQY
TRBV7-3,ASSLGPSAHNEQF
TRBV27,ASSPRTGGRGYEQY
TRBV27,ASSLSIGELYGYT
TRBV30,AWSVSRTSGSTDTQY
TRBV9,ASSVATGQGMNTEAF
TRBV6-1,ASSEFLYGYT
TRBV6-6,ASIQGTVGNTIY
TRBV4-3,ASSQERTRTDTQY
TRBV6-1,ASSNQQGPHEQY
TRBV28,ATAGGVLGTDTQY
TRBV7-9,ASSFFQEGYT
TRBV7-9,ASSSGTSGQETQY
TRBV2,ASRPGQGADYGYT
TRBV6-5,ASSSGLAQSYEQY
TRBV9,ASSAREGAPLDEQF
TRBV7-2,ASSFGGAYEQY
TRBV27,ASKSLGVQETQY
TRBV10-3,AISESSTNGYEQY
TRBV30,AWRAKGAGNTEAF
TRBV9,ASSVAGVTNEKLF
TRBV9,ASSAIGTANSPLH
TRBV7-2,ASSLGQGETQY
TRBV30,AGSHGRAKETQY
TRBV9,ASSVGSTRQGGGTQY
TRBV2,ASSWQEQGLSQETQY
TRBV7-2,ASSLAGQGSYEQY
TRBV12-5,ASGDNTDTQY
TRBV13,ASSPQWPGGAEQY
TRBV2,ASSGFDRPPYEQY